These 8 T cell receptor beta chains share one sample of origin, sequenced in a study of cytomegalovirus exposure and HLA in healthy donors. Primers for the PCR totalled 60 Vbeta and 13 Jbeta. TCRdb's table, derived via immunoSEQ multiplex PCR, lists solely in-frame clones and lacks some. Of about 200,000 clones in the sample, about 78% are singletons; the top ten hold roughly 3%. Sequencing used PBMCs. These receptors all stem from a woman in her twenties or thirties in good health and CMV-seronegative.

In nucleotides, the CDR3 is TGTGCCAGCAGTGACCGGGACAGGGGAGGTGAAAAACTGTTTTTT. Its protein is CASSDRDRGGEKLFF. The chain uses TRBV2 and TRBJ1-4, with 10 bases lining up with TRBD1. CDR3 length: 15 residues. V shed 3 bases, J shed 7 bases, and the junction held 5 bases outside the gene matches. The germline V gene encodes CDR1 SNHLY and CDR2 FYNNEI.

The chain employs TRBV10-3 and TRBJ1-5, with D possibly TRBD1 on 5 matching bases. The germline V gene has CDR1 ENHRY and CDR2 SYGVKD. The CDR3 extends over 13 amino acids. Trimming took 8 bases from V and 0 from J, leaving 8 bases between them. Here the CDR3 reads CAIQDSSNQPQHF. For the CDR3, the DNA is TGTGCCATCCAAGACAGTAGCAATCAGCCCCAGCATTTT.

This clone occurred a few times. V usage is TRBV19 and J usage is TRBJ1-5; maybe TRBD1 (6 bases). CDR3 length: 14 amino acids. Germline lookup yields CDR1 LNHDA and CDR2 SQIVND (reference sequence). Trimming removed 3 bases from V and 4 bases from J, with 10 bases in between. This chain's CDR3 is CASSILQGNQPQHF. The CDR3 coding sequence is TGTGCCAGTAGTATTCTCCAGGGGAATCAGCCCCAGCATTTT.

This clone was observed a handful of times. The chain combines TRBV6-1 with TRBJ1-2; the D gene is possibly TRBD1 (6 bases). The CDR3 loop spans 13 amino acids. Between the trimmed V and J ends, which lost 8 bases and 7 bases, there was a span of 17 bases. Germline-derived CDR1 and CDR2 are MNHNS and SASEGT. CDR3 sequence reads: CASPSTGQGGYTF. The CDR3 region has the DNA TGTGCCAGCCCGAGCACAGGGCAGGGTGGCTACACCTTC.

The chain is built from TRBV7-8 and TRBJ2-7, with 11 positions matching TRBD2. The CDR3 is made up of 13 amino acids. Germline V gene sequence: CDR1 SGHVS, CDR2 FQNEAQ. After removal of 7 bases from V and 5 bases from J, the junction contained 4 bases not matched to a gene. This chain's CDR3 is CASNSGGVDEQYF. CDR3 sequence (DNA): TGTGCCAGCAATAGCGGGGGGGTCGACGAGCAGTACTTC.

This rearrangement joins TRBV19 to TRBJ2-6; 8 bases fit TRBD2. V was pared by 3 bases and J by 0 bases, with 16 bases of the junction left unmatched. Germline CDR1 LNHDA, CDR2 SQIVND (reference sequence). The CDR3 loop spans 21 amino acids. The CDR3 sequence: CASSILPGGADFYSGANVLTF. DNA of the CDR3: TGTGCCAGTAGTATCCTACCGGGGGGGGCGGACTTTTACTCTGGGGCCAACGTCCTGACTTTC.

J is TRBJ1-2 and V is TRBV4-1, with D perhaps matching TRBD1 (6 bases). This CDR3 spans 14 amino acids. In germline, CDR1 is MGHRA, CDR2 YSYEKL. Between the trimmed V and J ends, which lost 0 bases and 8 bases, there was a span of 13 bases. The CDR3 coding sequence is TGCGCCAGCAGCCAAGATAACCCAGGGGTCGGCTACACCTTC. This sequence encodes CASSQDNPGVGYTF.

CDR3: CASSLRGSGTFRQETQYF. The CDR3 DNA is TGTGCCAGCAGCTTACGAGGGAGCGGAACGTTCCGCCAAGAGACCCAGTACTTC. The gene calls are TRBV7-9 and TRBJ2-5, with D tentatively TRBD2 (5 bases). The V end was cut by 2 bases, the J end by 1 base, with 20 bases between. The CDR3 totals 18 residues. The germline V gene encodes CDR1 SEHNR and CDR2 FQNEAQ (reference sequence).